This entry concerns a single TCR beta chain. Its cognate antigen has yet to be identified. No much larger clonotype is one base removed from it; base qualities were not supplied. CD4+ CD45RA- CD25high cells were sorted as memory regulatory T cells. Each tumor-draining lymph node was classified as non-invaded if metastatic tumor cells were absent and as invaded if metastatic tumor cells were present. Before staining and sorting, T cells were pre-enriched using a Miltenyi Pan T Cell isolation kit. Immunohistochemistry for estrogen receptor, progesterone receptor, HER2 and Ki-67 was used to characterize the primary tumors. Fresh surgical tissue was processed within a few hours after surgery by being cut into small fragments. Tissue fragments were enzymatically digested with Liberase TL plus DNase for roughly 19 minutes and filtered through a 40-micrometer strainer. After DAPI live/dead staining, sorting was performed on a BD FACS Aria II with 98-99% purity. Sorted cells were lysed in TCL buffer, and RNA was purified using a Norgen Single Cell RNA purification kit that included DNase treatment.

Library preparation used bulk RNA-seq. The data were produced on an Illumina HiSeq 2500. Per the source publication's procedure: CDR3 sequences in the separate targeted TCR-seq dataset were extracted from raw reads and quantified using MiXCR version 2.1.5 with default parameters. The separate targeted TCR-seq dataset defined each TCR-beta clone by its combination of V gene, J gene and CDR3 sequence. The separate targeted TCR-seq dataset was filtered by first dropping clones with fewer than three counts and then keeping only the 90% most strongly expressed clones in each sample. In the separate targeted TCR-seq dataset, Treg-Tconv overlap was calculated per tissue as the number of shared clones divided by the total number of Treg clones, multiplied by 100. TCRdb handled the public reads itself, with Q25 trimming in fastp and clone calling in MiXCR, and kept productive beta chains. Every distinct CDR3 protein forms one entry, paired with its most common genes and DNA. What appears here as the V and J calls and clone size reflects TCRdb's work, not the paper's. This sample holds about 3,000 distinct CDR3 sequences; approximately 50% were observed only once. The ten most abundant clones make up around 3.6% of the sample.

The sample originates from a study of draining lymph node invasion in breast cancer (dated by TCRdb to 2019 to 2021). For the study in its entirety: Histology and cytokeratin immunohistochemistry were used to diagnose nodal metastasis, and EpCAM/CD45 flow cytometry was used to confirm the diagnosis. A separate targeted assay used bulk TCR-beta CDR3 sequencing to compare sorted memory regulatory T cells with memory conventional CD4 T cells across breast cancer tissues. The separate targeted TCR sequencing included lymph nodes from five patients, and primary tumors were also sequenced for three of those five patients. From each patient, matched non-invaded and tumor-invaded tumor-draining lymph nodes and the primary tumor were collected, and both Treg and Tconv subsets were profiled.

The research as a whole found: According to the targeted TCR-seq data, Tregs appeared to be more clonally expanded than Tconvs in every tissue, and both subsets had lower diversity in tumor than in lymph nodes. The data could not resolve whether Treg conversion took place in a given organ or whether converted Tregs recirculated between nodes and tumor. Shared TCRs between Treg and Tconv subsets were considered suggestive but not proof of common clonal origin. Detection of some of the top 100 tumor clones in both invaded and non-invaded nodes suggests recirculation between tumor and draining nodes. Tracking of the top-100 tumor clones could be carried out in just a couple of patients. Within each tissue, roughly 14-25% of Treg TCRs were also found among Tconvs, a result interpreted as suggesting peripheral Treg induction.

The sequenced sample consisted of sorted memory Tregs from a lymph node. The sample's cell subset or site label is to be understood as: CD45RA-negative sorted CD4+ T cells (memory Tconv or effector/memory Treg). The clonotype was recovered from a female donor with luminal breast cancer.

In nucleotide form, the sequence is TGTGCCAGCAGTGGCCGGGACAGGGTAATCTCGTTGAGTGGCTACACCTTC. This encodes CASSGRDRVISLSGYTF. Recombination linked TRBV6-1 to TRBJ1-2; TRBD1 matches 9 bases in the middle. Ends trimmed: V by 4 bases, J by 7 bases; bases unmatched to a gene: 16. Counted from cysteine to phenylalanine, this CDR3 has 17 amino acids. Only the CDR3 DNA is retained, 51 bases long and in frame from the first base. From the germline V gene, CDR1 is MNHNS and CDR2 is SASEGT.